These 25 T cell receptor beta chains originate from one sample sequenced in a study of response to subunit inactivated influenza vaccine. TCRdb analysed the RT-PCR reads with MiXCR anew, one entry per CDR3 protein. The sample records 490,000 or so distinct CDR3 sequences, about 7.6% being singletons. The sample was PBMCs from blood, taken roughly 24 months after vaccination. Receptors were obtained from a man in his fifties or sixties who received an inactivated influenza vaccine.

This clonotype was counted only a few times. This chain joins TRBV12-3 or TRBV12-4 and TRBJ1-2; D ambiguous. The CDR3 extends over 13 amino acids. Between the trimmed V and J ends, which lost 1 base and 6 bases, there was a span of 9 bases. In DNA form, the CDR3 reads TGTGCCAGCAGTTTAGGGGTGGTAGATGGCTACACCTTC. Translating gives CASSLGVVDGYTF.

Concerning this clonotype: This may be a read error: a much more frequent sequence differs by one nucleotide. DNA of the CDR3: TGCGCCAGCAGTTTTCAGGACGGGAAGGGCTACGAGCAGAACTTC. Amino acid sequence: CASSFQDGKGYEQNF. This chain connects TRBV5-1 to TRBJ2-7; possibly TRBD2 for D (5 bases). Germline CDR1 SGHRS, CDR2 YFSETQ. CDR3 length: 15 residues.

This clonotype has only a few counts. V usage is TRBV4-1 and J usage is TRBJ2-3; maybe TRBD1 (6 bases). Trimming removed 1 base at V and 3 bases at J, with 20 bases between. The CDR3 length is 18 residues. Germline V lookup: CDR1 MGHRA, CDR2 YSYEKL. The CDR3 region has the DNA TGCGCCAGCAGCCAAGGGGACACTGCAGCCCAAGGTACAGATACGCAGTATTTT. Protein: CASSQGDTAAQGTDTQYF.

This clonotype has more than one count but fewer than ten. The gene calls are TRBV9 and TRBJ2-5, with D possibly TRBD2 on 6 matching bases. There are 15 residues in the CDR3. Germline values: CDR1 SGDLS, CDR2 YYNGEE. V lost 7 bases and J 1 base, leaving 17 bases between the germline ends. In DNA form, the CDR3 reads TGTGCCAGCTCACCTGAGGCGGGGCTCCAAGAGACCCAGTACTTC. Translation gives CASSPEAGLQETQYF.

This clonotype was counted many times. The CDR3 spells CASSGDRAATGELFF. The CDR3 DNA reads as TGTGCCAGCAGCGGGGACAGGGCGGCCACCGGGGAGCTGTTTTTT. The rearrangement uses TRBV7-9 and TRBJ2-2; 9 bases map to TRBD1. This CDR3 contains 15 residues. V lost 5 bases and J lost 4; bases outside the gene matches: 5. CDR1 and CDR2 from the germline V gene are SEHNR and FQNEAQ (reference sequence). Drawing the rest from reference TRBV7-9 and TRBJ2-2, the complete variable domain is DTGVSQNPRHKITKRGQNVTFRCDPISEHNRLYWYRQTLGQGPEFLTYFQNEAQLEKSRLLSDRFSAERPKGSFSTLEIQRTEQGDSAMYLCASSGDRAATGELFFGEGSRLTVL.

The table lists this clonotype with many counts. The chain recombines TRBV7-9 with TRBJ2-5; 9 positions agree with TRBD1. The CDR3 length is 14 residues. The germline V gene encodes CDR1 SEHNR and CDR2 FQNEAQ (reference sequence). J was trimmed by 6 bases and V by 5 bases; bases with no gene match: 7. The CDR3 sequence: CASSGNTGGQTQYF. The CDR3 DNA reads as TGTGCCAGCAGCGGTAACACAGGGGGCCAGACCCAGTACTTC.

In the case of this clonotype: A much more abundant neighbour one base away suggests this may be a read error. The CDR3 end shows no conserved phenylalanine or tryptophan, and so a read error is likely. CDR3 nucleotides: TGTGCCAGCAGTTCAGGGACTAGCGGGGGAAAGACCCAGTACTAC. Amino acid sequence: CASSSGTSGGKTQYY. This chain joins TRBV28 and TRBJ2-5; 14 bases are shared with TRBD2. The CDR3 extends over 15 amino acids. The germline V gene encodes CDR1 MDHEN and CDR2 SYDVKM. Trimming cost V 4 bases and J 6 bases; bases outside gene matches: 4.

The chain employs TRBV7-6 and TRBJ1-1; possible D gene TRBD1, 5 bases. The CDR3 extends over 14 amino acids. Germline CDR1 and CDR2: SGHVS and FNYEAQ. The V gene lost 5 bases and the J gene lost 2 bases, with 12 bases spanning the gap. As DNA, the CDR3 is TGTGCCAGCAGCCGAATGGGGGGAAACACTGAAGCTTTCTTT. This gives the protein CASSRMGGNTEAFF.

This clonotype turned up a few times. CDR3 protein: CSAKKGAGNTEAFF. For the CDR3, the DNA is TGCAGTGCCAAGAAGGGGGCGGGGAACACTGAAGCTTTCTTT. The chain employs TRBV20-1 and TRBJ1-1, with 7 bases lining up with TRBD1. This CDR3 region has 14 residues. V shed 6 bases, J shed 1 base, and the junction held 8 bases outside the gene matches. CDR1 DFQATT and CDR2 SNEGSKA come from the germline V gene (reference sequence).

This clonotype was seen repeatedly, ten times or more. This chain connects TRBV4-3 to TRBJ2-1; 7 bases match TRBD1. The J segment lost 3 bases and the V segment lost 0 bases, leaving 8 bases of the junction unmatched. This CDR3 region has 17 residues. The germline gives CDR1 LGHNA, CDR2 YSLEER. CDR3 amino acids: CASSQDFRDSIYNEQFF. The CDR3 DNA reads TGCGCCAGCAGCCAAGATTTCCGGGACAGTATCTACAATGAGCAGTTCTTC.

The chain recombines TRBV6-2 or TRBV6-3 with TRBJ2-6, with D perhaps given as TRBD1 or TRBD2 (5 bases each). The CDR3 is made up of 17 amino acids. V was cut by 5 bases and J by 2 bases, with 16 bases left in between. Per the germline V gene, CDR1 is MNHEY and CDR2 is SVGEGT. Here the CDR3 DNA reads TGTGCCAGCAGTAGGGCAGGGAGCACCGCTGGGGCCAACGTCCTGACTTTC. Translating it yields CASSRAGSTAGANVLTF.

The chain links TRBV5-1 to TRBJ2-3, with D perhaps TRBD2 (7 bases). V was clipped by 0 bases and J by 1 base, with 18 bases between them. The germline V gene encodes CDR1 SGHRS and CDR2 YFSETQ. The CDR3 is 18 amino acids. The CDR3 region is CASSLANVGGHGTDTQYF. The CDR3 nucleotides read TGCGCCAGCAGCTTGGCCAATGTGGGGGGGCATGGCACAGATACGCAGTATTTT.

This rearrangement joins TRBV20-1 to TRBJ2-5; perhaps TRBD2 as D (5 bases). Per the germline V gene, CDR1 is DFQATT and CDR2 is SNEGSKA (reference sequence). The CDR3 loop spans 11 amino acids. The CDR3 here is CTVAGFETQYF. The CDR3 DNA sequence: TGCACCGTGGCGGGTTTCGAGACCCAGTACTTC.

This clonotype occurred a few times. The chain recombines TRBV28 with TRBJ2-3; TRBD2 matches at 8 bases. CDR3 length: 14 residues. V shed 6 bases and J 5 bases; nucleotides not matched to a gene: 7. CDR1 is MDHEN, CDR2 SYDVKM, per germline. CDR3 nucleotide sequence: TGTGCCAGCAGCCCGGGACTAGAAAAAGATACGCAGTATTTT. As protein: CASSPGLEKDTQYF.

This clonotype appeared a few times. This sequence joins TRBV6-2 or TRBV6-3 and TRBJ1-1; 7 bases are shared with TRBD1. The CDR3 sequence is 13 residues long. Trimming removed 2 bases from V and 11 bases from J; junction bases left unmatched: 8. CDR1 and CDR2 (germline): MNHEY, SVGEGT. As DNA, the CDR3 is TGTGCCAGCAGTTACGCAACAGGGGCCAGGGCTTTCTTT. It is translated as CASSYATGARAFF.

This clonotype showed up just a few times. The V call is TRBV12-3 or TRBV12-4, the J call TRBJ2-7, with D maybe TRBD1 (5 bases). V lost 7 bases and J 1 base, leaving 11 bases between the germline ends. The CDR3 runs to 13 residues. This CDR3 is CASTRAGSYEQYF. CDR3 coding DNA: TGTGCCAGCACTAGGGCAGGGTCCTACGAGCAGTACTTC.

The genes are TRBV20-1 and TRBJ2-3; 11 bases agree with TRBD2. Germline loops: CDR1 DFQATT, CDR2 SNEGSKA (reference sequence). V shed 1 base, J shed 0 bases, and the junction held 15 bases outside the gene matches. The CDR3 runs 20 residues. CDR3 sequence reads: CSARGYIIAGGLLSTDTQYF. The DNA for the CDR3 is TGCAGTGCTAGAGGCTATATCATAGCGGGGGGGCTCCTTAGCACAGATACGCAGTATTTT.

The chain joins TRBV4-3 to TRBJ2-7, with 7 positions matching TRBD1. Trimming took 4 bases from V and 3 from J; bases not matched to a gene: 9. The CDR3 runs 15 residues. Germline V gene lookup returns CDR1 LGHNA and CDR2 YSLEER. This chain's CDR3 is CASSPGDSPIYEQYF. The CDR3, as DNA: TGCGCCAGCAGCCCTGGGGACAGCCCTATCTACGAGCAGTACTTC.

The rearrangement joins TRBV12-3 or TRBV12-4 to TRBJ1-5; D is uncertain. The CDR3 runs to 15 residues. Trimming removed 3 bases from V and 4 bases from J, with 13 bases in between. The CDR3 region has the DNA TGTGCCAGCAGTTTGGCCCAGGTTTCGAATCAGCCCCAGCATTTT. Translated: CASSLAQVSNQPQHF.

This clonotype occurred many times. The chain uses TRBV7-2 and TRBJ2-5; a weak D match, TRBD1 (6 bases). The V and J ends lost 4 bases and 1 base respectively, with 13 bases between them. Germline lookup yields CDR1 SGHTA and CDR2 FQGNSA. The CDR3 is 15 residues long. The CDR3 protein is CASSSSGTFQETQYF. CDR3 DNA sequence: TGTGCCAGCAGCTCCTCCGGGACATTCCAAGAGACCCAGTACTTC.

This clonotype was seen ten or more times. The chain carries TRBV7-2 and TRBJ1-4; possibly TRBD1 for D (6 bases). The CDR3 covers 13 residues. Trimming removed 5 bases from V and 6 bases from J, with 10 bases in between. Germline V gene lookup returns CDR1 SGHTA and CDR2 FQGNSA. The CDR3, as DNA: TGTGCCAGCAGCCGGGACAAAGATGAAAAACTGTTTTTT. This sequence encodes CASSRDKDEKLFF.

This clonotype was counted at least ten times. The V call is TRBV29-1, the J call TRBJ2-3; TRBD1 or TRBD2 may be the D gene (5 bases each). Germline V gene data show CDR1 as SQVTM and CDR2 as ANQGSEA. V gave up 5 bases and J gave up 4 bases, with 16 bases separating them. The CDR3 is 14 amino acids. The CDR3 region has the DNA TGCAGCGTTAGGGACCGGGTGGGCCCAGATACGCAGTATTTT. This codes for CSVRDRVGPDTQYF.

The chain is built from TRBV11-2 and TRBJ2-3; 13 positions agree with TRBD2. The ends lost 2 bases at V and 0 bases at J; junction bases unmatched: 8. The CDR3 spans 19 residues. CDR1 is SGHAT, CDR2 FQNNGV, per germline. The CDR3 sequence is CASSLIGTSGALSTDTQYF. CDR3 DNA sequence: TGTGCCAGCAGCTTAATTGGGACTAGCGGGGCACTTAGCACAGATACGCAGTATTTT.

This clonotype has ten or more counts. The chain uses TRBV5-1 and TRBJ2-1, with 10 nucleotides matching TRBD2. The CDR3 is 15 amino acids. Per germline, CDR1 SGHRS and CDR2 YFSETQ. V gave up 3 bases and J gave up 6 bases; unmatched junction bases: 6. The CDR3 coding sequence is TGCGCCAGCAGCTCTCTAGCGGGAGAGGTCAATGAGCAGTTCTTC. Translation: CASSSLAGEVNEQFF.

In the case of this clonotype: An end of the junction differs from the germline gene, which may be a read error. The CDR3: CASTLRSDSYEQYF. The CDR3 nucleotides are TGTGCCAGCACCTTAAGGTCGGACTCCTACGAGCAGTACTTC. The chain combines TRBV7-9 with TRBJ2-7; D is uncertain. In germline, CDR1 is SEHNR, CDR2 FQNEAQ (reference sequence). This CDR3 is 14 amino acids long.